The clone carrying this TCR beta chain was counted a single time. Measured with immunoSEQ multiplex PCR; TCRdb has only the in-frame clones, and not every one. Of 6,600 or so clones listed, less than 70% are singletons. In germline, CDR1 is MNHGY, CDR2 SAAAGT. CDR3 length: 16 residues. Trimming took 2 bases from V and 5 from J; bases not matched to a gene: 7. This sample was included in a study of circulating tumor DNA in untreated peripheral T-cell lymphoma. The sequenced material came from tumor tissue. The sequence came from a human donor with peripheral T-cell lymphoma. V and J are TRBV6-8 and TRBJ2-2; 8 positions agree with TRBD1. The CDR3 protein is CASSYKAGGTTGELFF. For the CDR3, the DNA is TGTGCCAGCAGTTACAAGGCAGGGGGCACGACCGGGGAGCTGTTTTTT.